These 18 T cell receptor beta chains were sequenced from one sample in a study of T cell responses to AZD1222 COVID-19 vaccine. Clones were read by immunoSEQ multiplex PCR, and TCRdb kept only the in-frame ones, dropping some. The data contain tens of thousands of clones, over 85% of them singletons. The starting material was peripheral blood, obtained on day 0 of AZD1222 vaccination. The receptors were sampled from an adult in good health.

The V gene is TRBV5-1, the J gene TRBJ1-5, with unresolved D. CDR3 length: 15 residues. Trimming shortened V by 0 bases and J by 7 bases, and 14 bases separated the two germline ends. The germline CDR1 and CDR2 sequences are SGHRS and YFSETQ. CDR3 sequence: CASSLAGPREQPQHF. The CDR3 DNA reads as TGCGCCAGCAGCTTGGCCGGACCGAGAGAACAGCCCCAGCATTTT.

As DNA, the CDR3 is TGTGCCAGCAGCGGTGAGGGCTATGGCTACACCTTC. It encodes CASSGEGYGYTF. The chain couples TRBV4-2 to TRBJ1-2; the D is unclear. The germline CDR1 and CDR2 sequences are LGHNA and YNFKEQ. The CDR3 is 12 residues long. V dropped 5 bases and J dropped 4 bases, with 8 bases sitting between them.

The chain uses TRBV2 and TRBJ1-3; D gene ambiguous. The germline gives CDR1 SNHLY, CDR2 FYNNEI. The CDR3 loop spans 13 amino acids. Trimming took off 7 bases at V and 1 base at J, with 8 bases between the two ends. DNA of the CDR3: TGTGCCAGCATTCGGGGTTCTGGAAACACCATATATTTT. Its protein is CASIRGSGNTIYF.

The CDR3 DNA reads TGTGCCACCAGCTCCTGGGGGAGCGGGAGAACAGATACGCAGTATTTT. Protein sequence: CATSSWGSGRTDTQYF. The chain carries TRBV15 and TRBJ2-3, with 8 bases aligning to TRBD2. The length of the CDR3 is 16 residues. CDR1 and CDR2 from the germline V gene are LNHNV and YYDKDF (reference sequence). The V gene end was trimmed by 5 bases and the J gene end by 3 bases; junction bases not matched to a gene: 10.

The genes are TRBV7-9 and TRBJ2-1; D unresolved. The germline gives CDR1 SEHNR, CDR2 FQNEAQ (reference sequence). CDR3 length: 12 residues. The V end was cut by 3 bases, the J end by 6 bases, with 6 bases between. The CDR3 DNA sequence: TGTGCCAGCAGCTTTGGCAGCAATGAGCAGTTCTTC. This encodes CASSFGSNEQFF.

The chain employs TRBV6-1 and TRBJ1-4; D call uncertain. The CDR3 has 17 amino acids. The V gene lost 4 bases and the J gene lost 0 bases, with 15 bases spanning the gap. CDR1 is MNHNS, CDR2 SASEGT, per germline. The CDR3 sequence is CASSAGGKTSTNEKLFF. The CDR3 nucleotides read TGTGCCAGCAGTGCGGGAGGAAAAACCTCAACTAATGAAAAACTGTTTTTT.

This clone was counted once. The chain links TRBV25-1 to TRBJ1-1, with TRBD1 matching over 8 bases. Germline V gene sequence: CDR1 MGHDK, CDR2 SYGVNS. J gave up 5 bases and V 4 bases, and 6 bases lay outside the gene matches. The CDR3 covers 14 residues. The CDR3 sequence: CASSATGAGTEAFF. In nucleotides, the CDR3 is TGTGCCAGCAGTGCGACAGGGGCCGGAACTGAAGCTTTCTTT.

The chain is built from TRBV7-6 and TRBJ1-3; 10 bases map to TRBD1. The V and J ends lost 4 bases and 4 bases, in that order; junction bases with no gene match: 13. This CDR3 comprises 18 residues. In germline, CDR1 is SGHVS, CDR2 FNYEAQ. As DNA, the CDR3 is TGTGCCAGCAGCTCCAGCGGGACAGGGGCTGTCAGAGGAAACACCATATATTTT. It yields the protein CASSSSGTGAVRGNTIYF.

The rearrangement uses TRBV24-1 and TRBJ1-1, with D tentatively TRBD1 (6 bases). There are 13 residues in the CDR3. Trimming pared 10 bases from V and 1 base from J, leaving 12 bases between. CDR1 and CDR2 from the germline V gene are KGHDR and SFDVKD. The CDR3 DNA sequence: TGTGCCACAGTGGGGGCGGAGAACACTGAAGCTTTCTTT. Its protein is CATVGAENTEAFF.

The CDR3 coding sequence is TGTGCCAGCAGCCCCCGAGGTTCCTTGGGCTACACCTTC. This codes for CASSPRGSLGYTF. The chain joins TRBV6-5 to TRBJ1-2; D unclear. This CDR3 region has 13 residues. V gave up 6 bases and J gave up 8 bases, with 16 bases separating them. The germline V gene encodes CDR1 MNHEY and CDR2 SVGAGI.

The V gene is TRBV11-3, the J gene TRBJ2-5, with 7 bases identical to TRBD1. Trimming at V came to 5 bases and at J to 5 bases, leaving 11 bases not matched to a gene. This CDR3 region has 15 residues. Per germline, CDR1 SGHNT and CDR2 YENEEA. The CDR3 nucleotides are TGTGCCAGCAGCCCCGGGACAGCCACGTTGGAGACCCAGTACTTC. It codes for CASSPGTATLETQYF. Using reference TRBV11-3 and TRBJ2-5 for the parts outside the CDR3, the full variable domain is EAGVVQSPRYKIIEKKQPVAFWCNPISGHNTLYWYLQNLGQGPELLIRYENEEAVDDSQLPKDRFSAERLKGVDSTLKIQPAELGDSAVYLCASSPGTATLETQYFGPGTRLLVL.

The rearrangement joins TRBV28 to TRBJ2-3; the D gene is possibly TRBD2 (5 bases). The CDR3 has 14 amino acids. Trimming left V 3 bases short and J 4 bases short, with 11 bases between. CDR1 and CDR2 from the germline V gene are MDHEN and SYDVKM. CDR3 amino acids: CASSLRLASDTQYF. The CDR3 DNA sequence: TGTGCCAGCAGTTTGAGGCTAGCATCAGATACGCAGTATTTT.

The V call is TRBV10-3, the J call TRBJ1-2; 7 nucleotides agree with TRBD1. Trimming cost V 3 bases and J 4 bases; bases outside gene matches: 11. Germline CDR1 is ENHRY and CDR2 is SYGVKD. The CDR3 has 16 amino acids. CDR3 loop: CAISDLGQPTGYGYTF. The CDR3 nucleotides read TGTGCCATCAGTGACTTGGGACAGCCCACTGGCTATGGCTACACCTTC.

This rearrangement joins TRBV27 to TRBJ1-6; 7 positions match TRBD1. The length of the CDR3 is 15 residues. Germline V gives CDR1 MNHEY, CDR2 SMNVEV (reference sequence). Trimming took 6 bases from V and 3 from J; bases not matched to a gene: 5. CDR3 region: CASRADRSYNSPLHF. The CDR3 DNA reads as TGTGCCAGCAGGGCGGACAGGAGCTATAATTCACCCCTCCACTTT.

This clone appeared once. The chain is built from TRBV18 and TRBJ2-2; D ambiguous. V dropped 2 bases and J dropped 0 bases, with 7 bases sitting between them. This CDR3 spans 15 amino acids. From germline, CDR1 is KGHSH and CDR2 LQKENI. CDR3 amino acids: CASSPRATNTGELFF. The CDR3 region has the DNA TGTGCCAGCTCACCAAGGGCTACGAACACCGGGGAGCTGTTTTTT.

The chain links TRBV4-2 to TRBJ2-5, with 9 bases lining up with TRBD1. Per germline, CDR1 LGHNA and CDR2 YNFKEQ. The CDR3 has 14 residues. With 1 base clipped from V and 4 bases from J, the junction kept 1 base outside the gene matches. In DNA, the CDR3 is TGTGCCAGCAGCCAAGGGGGACAGGGAGAGACCCAGTACTTC. This translates into CASSQGGQGETQYF.

The chain carries TRBV2 and TRBJ1-5, with 12 bases matching TRBD1. This CDR3 spans 13 amino acids. The V gene's germline CDR1 is SNHLY and CDR2 FYNNEI. Unmatched junction bases numbered 2, after V lost 7 bases and J lost 7 bases. This CDR3 reads CASIGTGGQPQHF. The CDR3 coding sequence is TGTGCCAGCATCGGGACAGGGGGCCAGCCCCAGCATTTT.

The chain couples TRBV24-1 to TRBJ2-1; D might be TRBD1 or TRBD2, each matching 5 bases. Germline lookup yields CDR1 KGHDR and CDR2 SFDVKD. The V and J ends lost 7 bases and 9 bases respectively, with 12 bases between them. The CDR3 runs 12 residues. CDR3 protein: CATRESRGEQFF. The CDR3 coding sequence is TGTGCCACCAGAGAATCGAGGGGTGAGCAGTTCTTC.